This passage covers 11 T cell receptor beta chains from one sample sequenced in a study of PD-1 blockade in mismatch repair-deficient tumors. The assay was immunoSEQ multiplex PCR, and TCRdb's table has in-frame clones only and misses some. The sample consists of around 100,000 clones, around three quarters of them appearing once. The material was peripheral blood, obtained roughly 60 weeks after starting pembrolizumab. Receptor source: an adult with mismatch repair-deficient cancer.

The chain combines TRBV9 with TRBJ2-6, with D unresolved. The CDR3 has 16 residues. V lost 4 bases to trimming and J lost 3 bases, with 14 bases between them. CDR1 is SGDLS and CDR2 is YYNGEE in the germline V gene. This CDR3 reads CASSPVGNVGANVLTF. In DNA, the CDR3 is TGTGCCAGCAGCCCCGTAGGTAATGTTGGGGCCAACGTCCTGACTTTC.

The J gene is TRBJ1-5, the V gene TRBV10-2, with 8 bases fitting TRBD1. Germline-derived CDR1 and CDR2 are WSHSY and SAAADI. This CDR3 has 14 residues. V shed 3 bases, J shed 11 bases, and the junction held 9 bases outside the gene matches. CDR3 coding DNA: TGCGCCAGCAGTGATCAAGACAGGGGCGCGGCCCAGCATTTT. Protein product: CASSDQDRGAAQHF.

This rearrangement joins TRBV29-1 to TRBJ2-2, with D tentatively TRBD1 (5 bases). The CDR3 runs to 15 residues. Trimming pared 6 bases from V and 1 base from J, leaving 15 bases between. Looked up from germline, CDR1 is SQVTM and CDR2 is ANQGSEA. CDR3 in DNA: TGCAGCGTCCTTCAGGGTCTCAGGAACACCGGGGAGCTGTTTTTT. Translated: CSVLQGLRNTGELFF.

The chain links TRBV11-3 to TRBJ2-5; unclear D gene. CDR1 and CDR2 (germline): SGHNT, YENEEA. V shed 5 bases and J shed 7 bases, with 14 bases lying between them. The CDR3 covers 13 residues. The CDR3 DNA follows: TGTGCCAGCAGCGCACAAAACCGCGGGACCCAGTACTTC. Translated: CASSAQNRGTQYF.

This chain joins TRBV5-1 and TRBJ2-7; D ambiguous. This CDR3 comprises 13 residues. Germline assignment: CDR1 SGHRS and CDR2 YFSETQ. Trimming shortened V by 0 bases and J by 2 bases, and 6 bases separated the two germline ends. In nucleotides, the CDR3 is TGCGCCAGCAGCTTGGCCGTGGCCTACGAGCAGTACTTC. Amino acids: CASSLAVAYEQYF. The full variable domain, with the rest looked up from reference TRBV5-1 and TRBJ2-7, is KAGVTQTPRYLIKTRGQQVTLSCSPISGHRSVSWYQQTPGQGLQFLFEYFSETQRNKGNFPGRFSGRQFSNSRSEMNVSTLELGDSALYLCASSLAVAYEQYFGPGTRLTVT.

This clone has just a few counts. The chain has TRBV7-3 and TRBJ1-5; D is perhaps TRBD1 (5 bases). The length of the CDR3 is 13 residues. Deletions cut 5 bases from V and 5 bases from J, with 10 bases between. In germline, CDR1 is SGHTA, CDR2 FQGTGA. The DNA for the CDR3 is TGTGCCAGCAGCGCCGGGACGGATCAGCCCCAGCATTTT. It specifies CASSAGTDQPQHF.

The genes are TRBV29-1 and TRBJ1-1, with D tentatively TRBD1 (5 bases). CDR1 and CDR2 from the germline V gene are SQVTM and ANQGSEA. Trimming removed 6 bases from V and 0 bases from J, with 11 bases in between. The CDR3 loop spans 13 amino acids. In DNA, the CDR3 is TGCAGCGTATTGGGACCAATGAACACTGAAGCTTTCTTT. Its protein is CSVLGPMNTEAFF. The full variable domain, in which reference TRBV29-1 and TRBJ1-1 provide the parts outside the CDR3, is SAVISQKPSRDICQRGTSLTIQCQVDSQVTMMFWYRQQPGQSLTLIATANQGSEATYESGFVIDKFPISRPNLTFSTLTVSNMSPEDSSIYLCSVLGPMNTEAFFGQGTRLTVV.

This chain connects TRBV2 to TRBJ2-6; D is ambiguous. The CDR3 length is 14 residues. The germline V gene encodes CDR1 SNHLY and CDR2 FYNNEI. Trimming left V 6 bases short and J 0 bases short, with 6 bases between. The CDR3 is CASSYPSGANVLTF. In nucleotides, the CDR3 is TGTGCCAGCAGCTACCCCTCTGGGGCCAACGTCCTGACTTTC. Variable domain in full (rest from reference TRBV2 and TRBJ2-6): EPEVTQTPSHQVTQMGQEVILRCVPISNHLYFYWYRQILGQKVEFLVSFYNNEISEKSEIFDDQFSVERPDGSNFTLKIRSTKLEDSAMYFCASSYPSGANVLTFGAGSRLTVL.

This clone turned up a few times. One end of the junction does not line up with germline, which may come from a read error. The V and J genes are TRBV7-7 and TRBJ2-2; 9 bases agree with TRBD1. From germline, CDR1 is SSHAT and CDR2 FNYEAQ (reference sequence). The CDR3 sequence is 15 residues long. The CDR3 loop reads CASSPDRGNTGELFF. Here the CDR3 DNA reads TGTGCTAGCAGCCCGGACAGGGGGAACACCGGGGAGCTGTTTTTT.

This rearrangement joins TRBV2 to TRBJ2-5; 7 nucleotides agree with TRBD2. The J call is in doubt because the DNA end fits TRBJ2-7 better. CDR1 and CDR2 (germline): SNHLY, FYNNEI. This CDR3 contains 14 residues. The CDR3 region has the DNA TGTGCCAGCAGTGAGCGGGAGACTCTCTACGAGCAGTACTTC. This translates into CASSERETLYEQYF.

The chain uses TRBV5-1 and TRBJ2-1, with 8 bases matching TRBD1. Losses at the gene ends were 7 bases for V and 7 bases for J; bases not matched to a gene: 13. Germline-derived CDR1 and CDR2 are SGHRS and YFSETQ. This CDR3 is 15 amino acids long. CDR3 in DNA: TGCGCCAGCGTTCCCCCAGGGGGCGCGAGAAATGAGCAGTTCTTC. It yields the protein CASVPPGGARNEQFF.